This T cell receptor (beta chain) is drawn from a study of graft-versus-host responses after intestinal transplantation. At the level of the study: Among the recipients, all got anti-thymocyte globulin induction and then tacrolimus and steroids for around 3 years.

TCRdb's copy holds only in-frame clones and misses some; the assay was immunoSEQ multiplex PCR. The table shows some 26,000 clones, with approximately 94% occurring only once. Whole-study results and caveats: Allografts from individuals with graft-donor T cell macrochimerism displayed high graft-versus-host to host-versus-graft clonal ratios. Early post-transplant HvG declines were associated with peak circulating GvH clone levels. Researchers found GvH clones in recipient marrow, and some showed up first in ileum or blood.

Remarks on this clone: Its antigen is not identified.

CDR3 length equals 13 residues. V trimming: 6 bases; J trimming: 4 bases; junction bases outside the gene matches: 4. The V gene's germline CDR1 is SGHAT and CDR2 FQNNGV. The TCR originated in a human patient who received an intestinal transplant, so some T cells may come from the graft donor. The rearrangement joins TRBV11-2 to TRBJ2-7, with TRBD2 matching over 9 bases. Source: PBMCs, taken 156 days after intestinal transplant. In DNA form, the CDR3 reads TGTGCCAGCAGAGTTAGCGGGAGTTACGAGCAGTACTTC. As protein: CASRVSGSYEQYF.